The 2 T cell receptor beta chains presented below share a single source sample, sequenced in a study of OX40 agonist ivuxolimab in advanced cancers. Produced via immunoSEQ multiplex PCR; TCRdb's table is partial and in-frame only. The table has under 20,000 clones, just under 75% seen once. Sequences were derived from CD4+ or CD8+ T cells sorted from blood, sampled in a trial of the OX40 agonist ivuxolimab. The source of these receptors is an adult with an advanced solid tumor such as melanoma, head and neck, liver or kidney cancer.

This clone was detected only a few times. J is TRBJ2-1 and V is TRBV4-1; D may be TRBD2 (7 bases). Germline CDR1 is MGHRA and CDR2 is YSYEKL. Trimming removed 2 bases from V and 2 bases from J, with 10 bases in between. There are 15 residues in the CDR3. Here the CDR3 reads CASSQTGGPYNEQFF. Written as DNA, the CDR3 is TGCGCCAGCAGCCAAACGGGGGGCCCCTACAATGAGCAGTTCTTC.

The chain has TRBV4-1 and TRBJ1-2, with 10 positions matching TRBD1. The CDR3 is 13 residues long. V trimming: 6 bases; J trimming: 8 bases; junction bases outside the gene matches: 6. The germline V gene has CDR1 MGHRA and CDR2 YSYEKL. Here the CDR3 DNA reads TGCGCCAGCAGGAAGGGACAGGGGCGAGGCTACACCTTC. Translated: CASRKGQGRGYTF.